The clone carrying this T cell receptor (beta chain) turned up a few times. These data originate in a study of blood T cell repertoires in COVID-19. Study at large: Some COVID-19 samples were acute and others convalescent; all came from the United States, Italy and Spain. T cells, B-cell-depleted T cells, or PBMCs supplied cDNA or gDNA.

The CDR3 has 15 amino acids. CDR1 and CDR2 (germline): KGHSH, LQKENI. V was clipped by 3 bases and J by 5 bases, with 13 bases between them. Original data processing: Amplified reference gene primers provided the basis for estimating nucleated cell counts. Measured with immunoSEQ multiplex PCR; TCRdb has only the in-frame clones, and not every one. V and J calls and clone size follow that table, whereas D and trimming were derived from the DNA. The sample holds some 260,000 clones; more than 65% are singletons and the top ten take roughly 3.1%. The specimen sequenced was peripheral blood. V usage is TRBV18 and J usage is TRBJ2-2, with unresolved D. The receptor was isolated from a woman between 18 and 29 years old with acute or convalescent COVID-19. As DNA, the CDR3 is TGTGCCAGCTCACCTAGCCCCGAGGTTACCGGGGAGCTGTTTTTT. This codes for CASSPSPEVTGELFF.